The rows below give T cell receptor beta chains drawn from one sample of a study of cytomegalovirus exposure and HLA in healthy donors. TCRdb keeps only in-frame clones here, not all; method: immunoSEQ multiplex PCR. The sample yields more than 150,000 clones, around 86% seen once. The specimen was PBMCs. Receptors originate from a man aged 50 to 60 in good health and CMV-seronegative. CDR3s include the opening cysteine and the closing phenylalanine or tryptophan. The D gene is left open where the match is weak. Size values are once, few and many counts, or a class for expanded clones, and some rows have none.

D gene	clone size	V gene	J gene	CDR3 protein	CDR3 DNA
TRBD1	once	TRBV30	TRBJ1-5	CAWSVPGQVRNQPQHF	TGTGCCTGGAGTGTACCGGGACAGGTACGAAATCAGCCCCAGCATTTT
.	.	TRBV5-1	TRBJ2-5	CASSLARERETQYF	TGCGCCAGCAGCTTGGCCCGGGAGCGGGAGACCCAGTACTTC
.	.	TRBV28	TRBJ2-7	CASGDRLAYEQYF	TGTGCCAGCGGAGATCGGCTGGCCTACGAGCAGTACTTC
TRBD1	.	TRBV9	TRBJ2-1	CASSVGGTGSYNEQFF	TGTGCCAGCAGCGTAGGCGGGACAGGTAGCTACAATGAGCAGTTCTTC
TRBD2	.	TRBV5-1	TRBJ2-7	CASSLGPGLAGDTSYEQYF	TGCGCCAGCAGCTTGGGTCCAGGGCTAGCGGGAGACACGTCCTACGAGCAGTACTTC
.	.	TRBV4-3	TRBJ2-3	CASSHSGTSSTDTQYF	TGCGCCAGCAGCCATTCCGGGACATCTAGCACAGATACGCAGTATTTT
.	.	TRBV10-2	TRBJ2-7	CASSDGRQSSYEQYF	TGCGCCAGCAGTGACGGGAGACAGAGCTCCTACGAGCAGTACTTC
.	once	TRBV6-1	TRBJ2-5	CASSEGYRETQYF	TGTGCCAGCAGTGAAGGATATAGAGAGACCCAGTACTTC
.	.	TRBV6-1	TRBJ2-3	CASSVIERTDTQYF	TGTGCCAGCAGTGTGATAGAACGAACAGATACGCAGTATTTT
.	once	TRBV19	TRBJ2-4	CASSMLFGYGANIAKNIQYF	TGTGCCAGTAGTATGCTCTTCGGGTATGGGGCGAACATAGCCAAAAACATTCAGTACTTC
.	.	TRBV7-9	TRBJ1-3	CASSSGVNTIYF	TGTGCCAGCAGCTCAGGGGTAAACACCATATATTTT
TRBD2	.	TRBV4-3	TRBJ2-3	CASSHSGGYPTDTQYF	TGCGCCAGCAGCCACTCCGGGGGGTACCCCACAGATACGCAGTATTTT
.	.	TRBV4-2	TRBJ2-1	CASSERLLSSYNEQFF	TGTGCCAGCAGCGAACGACTTCTGAGCTCCTACAATGAGCAGTTCTTC
TRBD2	.	TRBV4-3	TRBJ2-3	CASSPSSGGLPDTQYF	TGCGCCAGCAGCCCTTCTAGCGGGGGACTCCCAGATACGCAGTATTTT
.	few	TRBV21-1	TRBJ1-4	CASSKKIGENEKLFF	TGTGCCAGCAGCAAAAAAATCGGAGAGAATGAAAAACTGTTTTTT
TRBD2	.	TRBV27	TRBJ2-3	CASSLQRELDTQYF	TGTGCCAGCAGTTTACAGCGGGAGCTAGATACGCAGTATTTT
TRBD1	.	TRBV7-3	TRBJ2-2	CASSFTGGLGNTGELFF	TGTGCCAGCAGCTTCACAGGGGGCTTAGGGAACACCGGGGAGCTGTTTTTT
TRBD2	.	TRBV6-4	TRBJ2-7	CASRGTINFSTYEQYF	TGTGCCAGCAGAGGGACTATAAATTTTTCGACCTACGAGCAGTACTTC
TRBD2	once	TRBV28	TRBJ2-7	CASSAWTSGSSYEQYF	TGTGCCAGCAGTGCCTGGACTAGCGGGAGCTCCTACGAGCAGTACTTC
.	.	TRBV21-1	TRBJ2-2	CASSNSLAGGGGELFF	TGTGCCAGCAGCAATAGTCTAGCGGGAGGAGGCGGGGAGCTGTTTTTT
.	.	TRBV5-1	TRBJ1-4	CASSASPSTNEKLFF	TGCGCCAGCAGCGCGTCCCCTTCAACTAATGAAAAACTGTTTTTT
.	.	TRBV7-2	TRBJ2-2	CASSWRAGNTGELFF	TGTGCCAGCAGCTGGAGGGCAGGGAACACCGGGGAGCTGTTTTTT
TRBD1	.	TRBV2	TRBJ2-7	CASSSGGTGAYEQYF	TGTGCCAGCAGCAGCGGAGGGACAGGGGCCTACGAGCAGTACTTC
TRBD1	.	TRBV7-9	TRBJ2-7	CASGRWGQGGLEQYF	TGTGCCAGCGGCCGTTGGGGACAGGGGGGTCTCGAGCAGTACTTC
TRBD2	.	TRBV9	TRBJ2-3	CASSATSGRAGDTQYF	TGTGCCAGCAGCGCGACTAGCGGGAGGGCCGGAGATACGCAGTATTTT
.	.	TRBV6-1	TRBJ2-2	CASSNQGGTVGELFF	TGTGCCAGCAGTAACCAAGGGGGGACAGTCGGGGAGCTGTTTTTT